This T cell receptor beta chain is drawn from a study of blood T cells in healthy people across ages. A second about 6 to 12 cycle PCR used barcoded and J-beta primers. From the 5' RACE reads, TCRdb called clonotypes with MiXCR, one entry per CDR3 protein. Among almost 550,000 distinct CDR3 sequences listed, around 24% were seen once. This CDR3 comprises 12 residues. V was pared by 1 base and J by 6 bases, with 7 bases between. Germline V CDR1 and CDR2: SNHLY, FYNNEI. The sample was also linked to a second study, of T cells of mothers and their children. As that report states: Donation came from three healthy Caucasian mothers together with their six children.

This receptor was taken from a boy aged 5-17 years in good health. The sequencing input was blood. This rearrangement joins TRBV2 to TRBJ2-7; D assignment may be TRBD1 or TRBD2 (5 bases each). The CDR3 region has the DNA TGTGCCAGCAGTGAAGTGGGGACCGAGCAGTACTTC. Amino acid sequence: CASSEVGTEQYF.